The next 16 T cell receptor beta chains were all read from a single sample in a study of blood T cells in healthy people across ages. Using a J-beta primer mix together with a sample-barcoded 5' primer, a second PCR was run for about 6 to 12 cycles. Using its own MiXCR run on the 5' RACE reads, TCRdb lists one record per CDR3 protein. The sample records roughly 790,000 distinct CDR3 sequences, 40% to 45% being singletons. The sequenced sample consisted of blood. The receptors shown here come from a woman in her sixties in good health.

This clonotype was recorded a few times. The gene calls are TRBV5-1 and TRBJ1-1; 7 positions agree with TRBD1. Germline assignment: CDR1 SGHRS and CDR2 YFSETQ. The V segment lost 3 bases and the J segment 5 bases; nucleotides outside the gene matches: 4. This CDR3 is built from 13 residues. The CDR3 region has the DNA TGCGCCAGCAGCTCACAGGGGTGGACTGAAGCTTTCTTT. As protein: CASSSQGWTEAFF.

In regard to this clonotype: A much larger clonotype is one base distant, so this may be a read error. This CDR3 is CASSRGQYNEQFF. CDR3 DNA: TGTGCCAGCAGCCGGGGACAGTACAATGAGCAGTTCTTC. This chain links TRBV11-3 with TRBJ2-1, with 7 nucleotides matching TRBD1. The germline gives CDR1 SGHNT, CDR2 YENEEA. V shed 5 bases and J 4 bases; nucleotides not matched to a gene: 2. This CDR3 comprises 13 residues.

This clonotype has only one observation. One junction end does not reproduce the germline sequence, and a read error may be involved. The CDR3 region has the DNA TGTGCCACCAGTGGTAGTAAGACCTCCTCCAATGAGCAGTTCTTC. The encoded protein is CATSGSKTSSNEQFF. V gene TRBV24-1 combines with J gene TRBJ2-1; D is uncertain. CDR1 and CDR2 from the germline V gene are KGHDR and SFDVKD. This CDR3 comprises 15 residues.

The V gene is TRBV20-1, the J gene TRBJ2-2, with 9 bases that match TRBD1. In germline, CDR1 is DFQATT, CDR2 SNEGSKA (reference sequence). The CDR3 totals 16 residues. The V and J ends lost 1 base and 6 bases, in that order; junction bases with no gene match: 9. CDR3 nucleotide sequence: TGCAGTGCTAGAGTGTCGGGACAGGGTGGGGCCGGGGAGCTGTTTTTT. Translating gives CSARVSGQGGAGELFF.

This clonotype was seen many times. V is TRBV29-1 and J is TRBJ2-7, with D perhaps matching TRBD1 or TRBD2 (6 bases each). This CDR3 has 15 amino acids. Germline CDR1 SQVTM, CDR2 ANQGSEA. V was trimmed by 4 bases and J by 5 bases, leaving 21 bases between them. DNA of the CDR3: TGCAGCGTTGTGCGGGGTCAGGGGATCCCTCACGAGCAGTACTTC. This translates into CSVVRGQGIPHEQYF.

This clonotype came up once. V and J are TRBV20-1 and TRBJ2-1; D is uncertain. Looked up from germline, CDR1 is DFQATT and CDR2 is SNEGSKA (reference sequence). V was pared by 3 bases and J by 0 bases, with 9 bases between. CDR3 length equals 14 residues. This CDR3 reads CSASAESSYNEQFF. In DNA, the CDR3 is TGCAGTGCTAGTGCCGAAAGCTCCTACAATGAGCAGTTCTTC.

The chain links TRBV20-1 to TRBJ2-5; D is uncertain. The V gene's germline CDR1 is DFQATT and CDR2 SNEGSKA (reference sequence). Trimming took 1 base from V and 1 from J, leaving 10 bases between them. The CDR3 extends over 14 amino acids. In DNA, the CDR3 is TGCAGTGCTAGAGCGGGCAGCTTCCAAGAGACCCAGTACTTC. Protein product: CSARAGSFQETQYF.

This chain uses TRBV6-6 with TRBJ1-1, with D unresolved. The CDR3 contains 14 residues. Trimming took 2 bases from V and 0 from J, leaving 7 bases between them. Looked up from germline, CDR1 is MNHNY and CDR2 is SVGAGI (reference sequence). The CDR3 DNA reads TGTGCCAGCAGTTACGGGCGGATGAACACTGAAGCTTTCTTT. Its translation is CASSYGRMNTEAFF.

This clonotype has a handful of counts. The V and J genes are TRBV24-1 and TRBJ1-2; 9 nucleotides align to TRBD1. The CDR3 covers 16 residues. Germline CDR1 and CDR2: KGHDR and SFDVKD. The J segment lost 4 bases and the V segment lost 6 bases, leaving 11 bases of the junction unmatched. The DNA of the CDR3 is TGTGCCACCAGTCCGTCTTGGGGACAGGGTGGCTATGGCTACACCTTC. Translating it yields CATSPSWGQGGYGYTF.

The chain couples TRBV10-2 to TRBJ2-3, with 10 bases fitting TRBD1. With V trimmed by 7 bases and J by 3 bases, 10 bases remained unmatched. Germline loops: CDR1 WSHSY, CDR2 SAAADI. The CDR3 loop spans 16 amino acids. As DNA, the CDR3 is TGCGCCAGCACGGTCGGCGGGACAGGGGCGACAGATACGCAGTATTTT. Translation: CASTVGGTGATDTQYF.

CDR3 in amino acids: CSVDSLAGWETQYF. The CDR3 DNA follows: TGCAGCGTTGATTCACTAGCGGGGTGGGAGACCCAGTACTTC. The genes are TRBV29-1 and TRBJ2-5; 10 bases are a match to TRBD2. V dropped 3 bases and J dropped 5; count of bases not matched to a gene: 6. Germline loops: CDR1 SQVTM, CDR2 ANQGSEA. CDR3 length: 14 residues.

The V and J genes are TRBV7-8 and TRBJ1-1, with 7 bases that match TRBD1. The length of the CDR3 is 15 residues. V lost 5 bases and J lost 5; bases outside the gene matches: 11. Germline CDR1 SGHVS, CDR2 FQNEAQ. CDR3 in DNA: TGTGCCAGCAGCCCTCAAGGGGGCGCATTTACTGAAGCTTTCTTT. Residues: CASSPQGGAFTEAFF.

The rearrangement links TRBV5-1 to TRBJ1-2; no reliable D call. The ends were cut back, 4 bases at V and 4 bases at J, with 8 bases in the middle. The CDR3 is 12 amino acids. CDR1 and CDR2 from the germline V gene are SGHRS and YFSETQ. The chain's CDR3 is CASSPDPYGYTF. In DNA, the CDR3 is TGCGCCAGCAGCCCCGACCCCTATGGCTACACCTTC.

The chain employs TRBV21-1 and TRBJ2-5; TRBD2, the D gene given by the table, was not confirmed from the DNA. TRBV21-1 represents a pseudogene. The CDR3 runs to 15 residues. CDR3 DNA sequence: TGTGCCAGCAGCAACGGAAAGTGGGAGGAAGAGACCCAGTACTTC. Its translation is CASSNGKWEEETQYF.

This clonotype showed up many times. This chain connects TRBV10-3 to TRBJ2-7; the D gene is possibly TRBD1 (5 bases). The CDR3 is 13 residues long. Trimming removed 7 bases at V and 1 base at J, with 11 bases between. CDR1 and CDR2 from the germline V gene are ENHRY and SYGVKD. The CDR3 protein is CAITADKSYEQYF. The DNA for the CDR3 is TGTGCCATCACCGCGGACAAATCCTACGAGCAGTACTTC.

The chain employs TRBV24-1 and TRBJ2-5; TRBD1 is a possible D gene (5 bases). There are 14 residues in the CDR3. The V and J ends lost 3 bases and 1 base respectively, with 8 bases between them. Germline V lookup: CDR1 KGHDR, CDR2 SFDVKD. CDR3 protein: CATSDADSQETQYF. The CDR3 DNA sequence: TGTGCCACCAGTGATGCAGACAGCCAAGAGACCCAGTACTTC.